A selection of T cell receptor beta chains follows, all from one sample in a study of blood T cell repertoires in COVID-19. Produced via immunoSEQ multiplex PCR; TCRdb's table is partial and in-frame only. The sample yields about 380,000 clones, roughly nine tenths seen once. The sample consisted of PBMCs or T cells enriched from blood (not recorded which). These receptors originate from a woman between 25 and 40 years old who had recovered from COVID-19. The CDR3 runs from the conserved cysteine through the conserved F or W. The order of the fields is V gene, D gene, clone size, J gene, CDR3 protein, CDR3 DNA. D genes are given only for firm matches. Size is stated for part of the rows, as once, few or many counts, or as a class when the clone is expanded.

TRBV11-2	NA	once	TRBJ2-7	CASSPPSGSYEQYF	TGTGCCAGCAGCCCACCTAGTGGCTCCTACGAGCAGTACTTC
TRBV3-1/TRBV3-2	TRBD1	NA	TRBJ1-1	CASSQGQGAGTEAFF	TGTGCCAGCAGCCAAGGACAGGGGGCGGGTACTGAAGCTTTCTTT
TRBV7-2	TRBD1	NA	TRBJ1-1	CASTLGGGAEAFF	TGTGCCAGCACCTTAGGGGGCGGGGCTGAAGCTTTCTTT
TRBV4-1	NA	NA	TRBJ1-2	CASSQVEGIRGYTF	TGCGCCAGCAGCCAAGTGGAGGGAATTAGAGGCTACACCTTC
TRBV18	TRBD1	once	TRBJ1-2	CASSLFSPGQGALYGYTF	TGTGCCAGCTCACTTTTTTCTCCGGGACAGGGGGCTCTCTATGGCTACACCTTC
TRBV27	TRBD2	once	TRBJ2-1	CASSLWASGTYNEQFF	TGTGCCAGCAGTTTATGGGCTAGCGGGACCTACAATGAGCAGTTCTTC
TRBV6-1	NA	NA	TRBJ1-2	CASSEAWESGYTF	TGTGCCAGCAGTGAAGCCTGGGAGAGTGGCTACACCTTC
TRBV5-5	NA	NA	TRBJ2-7	CASSYTGMVYEQYF	TGTGCCAGCAGCTACACAGGGATGGTCTACGAGCAGTACTTC
TRBV21-1	NA	NA	TRBJ1-1	CASSKVVGGALNTEAFF	TGTGCCAGCAGCAAAGTTGTAGGGGGAGCGTTGAACACTGAAGCTTTCTTT
TRBV18	TRBD1	NA	TRBJ1-2	CASSPSQGVPAGYTF	TGTGCCAGCTCACCTTCACAGGGGGTGCCTGCTGGCTACACCTTC
TRBV7-9	TRBD1	few	TRBJ1-2	CASSSGQGAGYTF	TGTGCCAGCAGCTCGGGACAGGGCGCTGGCTACACCTTC
TRBV5-5	TRBD1	NA	TRBJ2-7	CASSDRAYEQYF	TGTGCCAGCAGCGACAGGGCCTACGAGCAGTACTTC
TRBV6-5	TRBD1	NA	TRBJ2-7	CASSLGTASYEQYF	TGTGCCAGCAGCCTCGGGACAGCCTCCTACGAGCAGTACTTC
TRBV27	TRBD2	once	TRBJ2-1	CASSRSGGTYNEQFF	TGTGCCAGCAGTCGGAGCGGGGGTACCTACAATGAGCAGTTCTTC
TRBV5-4	TRBD1	NA	TRBJ1-2	CASSPRTGEVYGYTF	TGTGCCAGCAGTCCCAGGACAGGGGAGGTCTATGGCTACACCTTC
TRBV11-2	NA	NA	TRBJ2-7	CASSLQPTSYEQYF	TGTGCCAGCAGCTTACAACCCACTAGCTACGAGCAGTACTTC
TRBV5-6	NA	NA	TRBJ1-6	CASSLEAGNSPLHF	TGTGCCAGCAGCTTGGAGGCAGGGAATTCACCCCTCCACTTT
TRBV2	NA	NA	TRBJ1-4	CASILPGGEKLFF	TGTGCCAGCATCCTGCCGGGGGGGGAGAAACTGTTTTTT
TRBV6-6	NA	NA	TRBJ2-7	CASSYGWQGLRYEQYF	TGTGCCAGCAGTTACGGGTGGCAGGGGTTGAGGTACGAGCAGTACTTC
TRBV18	TRBD1	NA	TRBJ2-7	CASSPGQGGEQYF	TGTGCCAGCTCACCGGGACAGGGAGGCGAGCAGTACTTC
TRBV12-2	NA	NA	TRBJ1-5	CASRPRGRPPLQPQHF	TGTGCAAGTCGCCCCCGGGGGAGGCCGCCACTTCAGCCCCAGCATTTT
TRBV7-9	NA	NA	TRBJ1-3	CASSLIGSGNTIYF	TGTGCCAGCAGCTTAATCGGGTCTGGAAACACCATATATTTT
TRBV3-1/TRBV3-2	NA	NA	TRBJ2-2	CASSYGGGGWVGELFF	TGTGCCAGCAGCTACGGAGGTGGGGGCTGGGTCGGGGAGCTGTTTTTT
TRBV7-9	TRBD2	NA	TRBJ2-1	CASSPASGRDNEQFF	TGTGCCAGCAGCCCGGCTAGCGGGAGGGACAATGAGCAGTTCTTC
TRBV4-2	NA	NA	TRBJ1-2	CASSQDPGSNYGYTF	TGTGCCAGCAGCCAAGATCCGGGATCCAACTATGGCTACACCTTC
TRBV7-6	TRBD1	NA	TRBJ1-4	CASSTRQGATNEKLFF	TGTGCCAGCAGCACAAGACAGGGGGCAACTAATGAAAAACTGTTTTTT
TRBV5-4	NA	NA	TRBJ1-1	CASSPRDTEAFF	TGTGCCAGCAGCCCTCGGGACACTGAAGCTTTCTTT
TRBV5-6	TRBD2	NA	TRBJ2-5	CASSLTSGPLQETQYF	TGTGCCAGCAGCCTTACTAGCGGGCCCCTCCAAGAGACCCAGTACTTC
TRBV7-9	TRBD1	NA	TRBJ2-5	CASSPQIGTGNEETQYF	TGTGCCAGCAGCCCACAAATCGGGACAGGGAATGAGGAGACCCAGTACTTC
TRBV3-1/TRBV3-2	TRBD2	NA	TRBJ2-7	CASSYPLGLAVLAEQYF	TGTGCCAGCAGCTACCCGTTGGGACTAGCGGTACTGGCCGAGCAGTACTTC
TRBV10-3	TRBD1	NA	TRBJ1-2	CAISESRGTVNYGYTF	TGTGCCATCAGTGAGTCGAGGGGGACAGTAAACTATGGCTACACCTTC
TRBV6-1	NA	NA	TRBJ2-7	CASSEMYPSSYEQYF	TGTGCCAGCAGTGAAATGTATCCGAGCTCCTACGAGCAGTACTTC
TRBV4-1	NA	NA	TRBJ1-3	CASSQEQGPGNTIYF	TGCGCCAGCAGCCAAGAGCAGGGCCCTGGAAACACCATATATTTT
TRBV30	NA	NA	TRBJ1-4	CAWTKLGAQEKLFF	TGTGCCTGGACCAAACTTGGGGCCCAGGAAAAACTGTTTTTT
TRBV28	TRBD2	NA	TRBJ2-7	CASSYPGTSHEQYF	TGTGCCAGCAGTTACCCCGGGACTAGCCACGAGCAGTACTTC
TRBV2	NA	NA	TRBJ1-2	CASRATGPTYGYTF	TGTGCCAGCAGAGCGACAGGCCCGACCTATGGCTACACCTTC